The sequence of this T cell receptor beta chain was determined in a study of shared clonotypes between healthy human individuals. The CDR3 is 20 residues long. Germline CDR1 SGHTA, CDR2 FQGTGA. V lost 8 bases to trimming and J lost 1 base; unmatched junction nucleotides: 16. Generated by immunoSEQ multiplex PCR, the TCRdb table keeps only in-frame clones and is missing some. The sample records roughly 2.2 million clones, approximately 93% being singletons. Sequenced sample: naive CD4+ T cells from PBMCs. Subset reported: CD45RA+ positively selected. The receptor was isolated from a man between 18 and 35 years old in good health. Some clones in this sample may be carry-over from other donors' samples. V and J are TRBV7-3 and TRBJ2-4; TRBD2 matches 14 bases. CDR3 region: CASSPRPGLAGEWAKNIQYF. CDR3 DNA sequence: TGTGCCAGCTCACCTAGACCGGGACTAGCGGGAGAATGGGCCAAAAACATTCAGTACTTC.